A single sample gave rise to the 18 T cell receptor beta chains below, sequenced in a study of blood T cells in healthy people across ages. The use of a sample-barcoded 5' primer and a J-beta primer mix characterized a second PCR of roughly 6 to 11 cycles. MiXCR, applied by TCRdb to the 5' RACE reads, yields one record per CDR3 protein. The sample includes some 920,000 distinct CDR3 sequences, roughly 50% of them seen just once. The sample was blood. The receptors derive from a woman in her sixties or seventies in good health.

This clonotype appeared a few times. The V gene is TRBV2, the J gene TRBJ2-3, with D uncertain. Germline V gene data show CDR1 as SNHLY and CDR2 as FYNNEI. V lost 9 bases and J lost 2, with 12 bases in between. The CDR3 length is 13 residues. In nucleotides, the CDR3 is TGTGCCAGTGAAGGGTTCCACACAGATACGCAGTATTTT. Translated: CASEGFHTDTQYF.

This clonotype showed up just a few times. The chain employs TRBV6-5 and TRBJ2-7, with D possibly matching TRBD2 (5 bases). CDR1 is MNHEY and CDR2 is SVGAGI in the germline V gene. Deletions cut 6 bases from V and 5 bases from J, with 8 bases between. The CDR3 loop spans 11 amino acids. DNA for the CDR3: TGTGCCAGCAGAACTAGAGACGAGCAGTACTTC. Translating it yields CASRTRDEQYF.

Regarding this clonotype: At one end the junction does not follow the germline gene, possibly because of a read error. The rearrangement uses TRBV4-2 and TRBJ2-3; D is uncertain. Germline-derived CDR1 and CDR2 are LGHNA and YNFKEQ. The CDR3 has 13 residues. CDR3 in DNA: TGTGTCAGCAGCCTCACTAGCACAGATACGCAGTATTTT. Translating it yields CVSSLTSTDTQYF.

The CDR3 region is CASSLFRGIGSEQYF. The CDR3 region has the DNA TGTGCCAGCAGTTTATTTCGGGGGATAGGTTCCGAGCAGTACTTC. The V and J genes are TRBV12-3 or TRBV12-4 and TRBJ2-4, with TRBD2 as a possible D gene (6 bases). The J call may be mistaken, given a closer DNA end match to TRBJ2-7. The CDR3 is 15 amino acids.

The chain employs TRBV15 and TRBJ2-5; 9 bases line up with TRBD2. The germline CDR1 and CDR2 sequences are LNHNV and YYDKDF (reference sequence). The CDR3 consists of 17 residues. Trimming removed 1 base from V and 0 bases from J; junction bases left unmatched: 6. CDR3: CATSRAISGRYQETQYF. CDR3 nucleotide sequence: TGTGCCACCAGCAGAGCGATCAGCGGGAGGTACCAAGAGACCCAGTACTTC.

The V gene is TRBV3-1, the J gene TRBJ2-7; D is perhaps TRBD1 (5 bases). V was cut by 0 bases and J by 0 bases, with 9 bases left in between. The CDR3 runs 15 residues. The germline gives CDR1 LGHDT, CDR2 YNNKEL (reference sequence). The CDR3 is CASSQETGISYEQYF. DNA for the CDR3: TGTGCCAGCAGCCAAGAAACAGGAATCTCCTACGAGCAGTACTTC.

The chain couples TRBV29-1 to TRBJ1-1, with D possibly being TRBD1 (6 bases). V lost 7 bases to trimming and J lost 1 base, with 13 bases between them. Looked up from germline, CDR1 is SQVTM and CDR2 is ANQGSEA. The CDR3 has 13 residues. In DNA form, the CDR3 reads TGCAGCGCGACCTGGACAGCGAACACTGAAGCTTTCTTT. Amino acids: CSATWTANTEAFF.

The chain recombines TRBV20-1 with TRBJ1-2; D is ambiguous. Trimming cost V 5 bases and J 5 bases, with 12 bases left between them. The CDR3 sequence is 12 residues long. The germline CDR1 and CDR2 sequences are DFQATT and SNEGSKA (reference sequence). The CDR3 nucleotides read TGCAGTGCTCGCATCGGACCTTATGGCTACACCTTC. It codes for CSARIGPYGYTF.

The CDR3 sequence is CASSILETQYF. In DNA, the CDR3 is TGTGCCAGCAGCATCCTTGAGACCCAGTACTTC. The chain has TRBV7-2 and TRBJ2-5; D remains unclear. Germline V gene data show CDR1 as SGHTA and CDR2 as FQGNSA. V lost 5 bases and J lost 5, with 6 bases in between. The CDR3 has 11 amino acids.

V usage is TRBV27 and J usage is TRBJ1-4; D gene uncertain. Germline lookup yields CDR1 MNHEY and CDR2 SMNVEV (reference sequence). V was pared by 6 bases and J by 5 bases, with 10 bases between. This CDR3 spans 13 amino acids. CDR3 nucleotide sequence: TGTGCCAGCAGCCCCAGCCGAAATGAAAAACTGTTTTTT. Residues: CASSPSRNEKLFF. Based on the CDR3 plus reference TRBV27 and TRBJ1-4, the full variable domain is EAQVTQNPRYLITVTGKKLTVTCSQNMNHEYMSWYRQDPGLGLRQIYYSMNVEVTDKGDVPEGYKVSRKEKRNFPLILESPSPNQTSLYFCASSPSRNEKLFFGSGTQLSVL.

This chain uses TRBV7-9 with TRBJ2-1; D ambiguous. The germline V gene has CDR1 SEHNR and CDR2 FQNEAQ (reference sequence). This CDR3 comprises 12 residues. V lost 3 bases and J lost 7, with 7 bases in between. In nucleotides, the CDR3 is TGTGCCAGCAGCTTTTGGCAAAATGAGCAGTTCTTC. It yields the protein CASSFWQNEQFF. Full variable domain (remainder filled in from reference TRBV7-9 and TRBJ2-1): DTGVSQNPRHKITKRGQNVTFRCDPISEHNRLYWYRQTLGQGPEFLTYFQNEAQLEKSRLLSDRFSAERPKGSFSTLEIQRTEQGDSAMYLCASSFWQNEQFFGPGTRLTVL.

This clonotype was recorded many times. The rearrangement links TRBV12-3 or TRBV12-4 to TRBJ2-1, with unresolved D. Trimming took 2 bases from V and 10 from J, leaving 12 bases between them. This CDR3 is 13 amino acids long. CDR3 in amino acids: CASSLFTAREQFF. The CDR3 DNA reads as TGTGCCAGCAGTTTATTTACTGCAAGAGAGCAGTTCTTC.

With respect to this clonotype: One end of the junction varies from germline; a read error may be responsible. The chain recombines TRBV7-2 with TRBJ2-3; D assignment may be TRBD1 or TRBD2 (5 bases each). The CDR3 runs 16 residues. From germline, CDR1 is SGHTA and CDR2 FQGNSA. The CDR3 DNA sequence: TGTGCCAGCAGCTTAGTTGGGGGATTTAGCATAGATACGCAGTATTTT. It specifies CASSLVGGFSIDTQYF.

This clonotype came up a few times. J is TRBJ2-7 and V is TRBV5-5; D gene ambiguous. V lost 2 bases and J 1 base, leaving 10 bases between the germline ends. The germline gives CDR1 SGHKS, CDR2 YYEKEE (reference sequence). CDR3 length: 14 residues. The chain's CDR3 is CASSFSARSYEQYF. CDR3 in DNA: TGTGCCAGCAGCTTTTCAGCGCGTTCCTACGAGCAGTACTTC.

The chain joins TRBV6-4 to TRBJ2-3; maybe TRBD1 (6 bases). V lost 4 bases, J lost 4 bases, and 15 bases lay in between. CDR1 MRHNA and CDR2 SNTAGT come from the germline V gene. The CDR3 is made up of 15 amino acids. The CDR3 nucleotides are TGTGCCAGCAGTGTAACAGGGCTGGGTTCAGATACGCAGTATTTT. It codes for CASSVTGLGSDTQYF.

The chain recombines TRBV7-9 with TRBJ2-3; 10 nucleotides align to TRBD2. The CDR3 totals 14 residues. The ends lost 6 bases at V and 4 bases at J; junction bases unmatched: 4. Germline CDR1 and CDR2: SEHNR and FQNEAQ (reference sequence). DNA for the CDR3: TGTGCCAGCAGACTAGCGGGGATAGCAGATACGCAGTATTTT. Its translation: CASRLAGIADTQYF.

V usage is TRBV12-3 or TRBV12-4 and J usage is TRBJ1-2; D uncertain. This CDR3 comprises 14 residues. V was cut by 8 bases and J by 4 bases, with 17 bases left in between. The CDR3 reads CASSLRSLVYGYTF. The CDR3 DNA sequence: TGTGCCAGCTCTTTACGGAGTCTGGTCTATGGCTACACCTTC.

CDR3 in amino acids: CASAADREKTQYF. For the CDR3, the DNA is TGTGCCAGCGCGGCAGACCGTGAGAAGACCCAGTACTTC. The chain has TRBV2 and TRBJ2-7; no clear D. TRBJ2-5 explains the end of the DNA better; the J call may be wrong. The CDR3 runs to 13 residues. Germline V gene data show CDR1 as SNHLY and CDR2 as FYNNEI.